The clone carrying this T cell receptor (beta chain) was recorded at least ten times. Its target is unknown. The CDR3 contains 14 residues. From germline, CDR1 is SGHNT and CDR2 YENEEA. Trimming took off 2 bases at V and 7 bases at J, with 11 bases between the two ends. This record comes from a study of cytomegalovirus exposure and HLA in healthy donors. About the study: Among several hundred genotyped donors, about 85% fell in the Caucasian-associated ancestry cluster. Notes on the study in general: A classifier reportedly called cytomegalovirus status with high sensitivity and specificity. In a later analysis, TCR beta V- and J-gene trimming was associated with a missense DCLRE1C variant. The authors reported that TCR beta sequences could predict HLA-A and HLA-B alleles. These predictions were accurate for most subjects in the first cohort.

Researchers ran the PCR with 60 Vbeta and 13 Jbeta primers. Clones were sequenced by immunoSEQ multiplex PCR, and TCRdb holds only the in-frame ones, with some missing. The sample holds about 130,000 clones, around 67% seen once. This clonotype originated in a middle-aged woman in good health and CMV-seropositive. Material: PBMCs. The V gene is TRBV11-3, the J gene TRBJ2-2; tentative D call: TRBD1 (6 bases). This chain's CDR3 is CASSLQGSGGELFF. CDR3 DNA sequence: TGTGCCAGCAGCTTACAGGGGTCCGGCGGGGAGCTGTTTTTT. Drawing the rest from reference TRBV11-3 and TRBJ2-2, the complete variable domain is EAGVVQSPRYKIIEKKQPVAFWCNPISGHNTLYWYLQNLGQGPELLIRYENEEAVDDSQLPKDRFSAERLKGVDSTLKIQPAELGDSAVYLCASSLQGSGGELFFGEGSRLTVL.